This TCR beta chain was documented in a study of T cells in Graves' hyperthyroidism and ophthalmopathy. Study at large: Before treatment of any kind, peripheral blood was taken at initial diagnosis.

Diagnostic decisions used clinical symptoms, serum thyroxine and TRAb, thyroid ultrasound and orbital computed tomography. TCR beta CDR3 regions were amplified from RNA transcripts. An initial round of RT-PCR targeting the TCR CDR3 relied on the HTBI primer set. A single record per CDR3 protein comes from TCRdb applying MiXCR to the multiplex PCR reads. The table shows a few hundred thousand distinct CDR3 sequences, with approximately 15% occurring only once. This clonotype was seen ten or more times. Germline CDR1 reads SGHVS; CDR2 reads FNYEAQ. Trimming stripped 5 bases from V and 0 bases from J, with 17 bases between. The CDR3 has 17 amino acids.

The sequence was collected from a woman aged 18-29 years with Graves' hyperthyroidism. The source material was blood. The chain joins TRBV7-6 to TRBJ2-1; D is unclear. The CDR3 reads CASSLSSGGNSYNEQFF. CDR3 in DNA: TGTGCCAGCAGCCTATCTTCTGGTGGGAACTCCTACAATGAGCAGTTCTTC. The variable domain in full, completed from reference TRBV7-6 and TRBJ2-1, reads GAGVSQSPRYKVTKRGQDVALRCDPISGHVSLYWYRQALGQGPEFLTYFNYEAQQDKSGLPNDRFSAERPEGSISTLTIQRTEQRDSAMYRCASSLSSGGNSYNEQFFGPGTRLTVL.